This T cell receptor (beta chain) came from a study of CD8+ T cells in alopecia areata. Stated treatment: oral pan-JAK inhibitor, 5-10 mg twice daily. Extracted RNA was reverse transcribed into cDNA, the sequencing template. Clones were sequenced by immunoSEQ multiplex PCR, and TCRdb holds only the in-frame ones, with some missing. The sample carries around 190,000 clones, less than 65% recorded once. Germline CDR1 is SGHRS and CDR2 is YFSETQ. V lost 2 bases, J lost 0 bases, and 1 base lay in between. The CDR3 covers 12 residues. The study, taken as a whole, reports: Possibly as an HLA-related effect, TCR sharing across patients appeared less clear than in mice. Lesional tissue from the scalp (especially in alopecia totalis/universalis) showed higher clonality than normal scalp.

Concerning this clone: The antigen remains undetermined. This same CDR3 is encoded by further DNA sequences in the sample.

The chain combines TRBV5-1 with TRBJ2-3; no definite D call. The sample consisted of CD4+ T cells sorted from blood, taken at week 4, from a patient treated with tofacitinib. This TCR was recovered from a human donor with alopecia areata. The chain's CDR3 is CASSLSTDTQYF. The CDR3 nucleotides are TGCGCCAGCAGCTTAAGCACAGATACGCAGTATTTT.